This entry lists 28 T cell receptor beta chains sequenced from one sample in a study of T cells expressing NK-cell markers. TCRdb re-called the 5' RACE reads; one entry per CDR3 protein, DNA not given. The sample's table shows 200,000 to 300,000 distinct CDR3 sequences. The sample consisted of blood T cells: a sorted CD56 or NKG2C T cell subset, CD4+ or CD8+ T cells, or bulk PBMC T cells (not recorded which). The receptors come from a man in his late teens or twenties in good health.

The CDR3 here is CASKSRGDGNQPQHF. The J gene is TRBJ1-5, the V gene TRBV12-3 or TRBV12-4; the TRBD1 assignment by TCRdb is unverifiable without DNA. CDR3 length equals 15 residues.

The rearrangement joins TRBV10-3 to TRBJ1-5. Germline V gene lookup returns CDR1 ENHRY and CDR2 SYGVKD. The CDR3 is made up of 12 amino acids. This CDR3 reads CAISGPNQPQHF.

The chain combines TRBV9 with TRBJ2-5; TCRdb's assignment of TRBD1 cannot be checked, as there is no DNA. CDR3 length: 15 amino acids. The germline V gene encodes CDR1 SGDLS and CDR2 YYNGEE. The CDR3 sequence: CASSVDRGQGETQYF.

The chain couples TRBV7-9 to TRBJ2-1; the D call from TCRdb, TRBD2, cannot be confirmed without DNA. The CDR3 covers 16 residues. CDR1 and CDR2 (germline): SEHNR, FQNEAQ (reference sequence). This chain's CDR3 is CASSSSLGALYNEQFF. Based on the CDR3 plus reference TRBV7-9 and TRBJ2-1, the full variable domain is DTGVSQNPRHKITKRGQNVTFRCDPISEHNRLYWYRQTLGQGPEFLTYFQNEAQLEKSRLLSDRFSAERPKGSFSTLEIQRTEQGDSAMYLCASSSSLGALYNEQFFGPGTRLTVL.

The chain employs TRBV6-1 and TRBJ1-1; with no DNA, the TCRdb D assignment of TRBD1 cannot be verified. Germline CDR1 and CDR2: MNHNS and SASEGT. The CDR3 spans 13 residues. The CDR3 sequence is CASTGVVDTEAFF.

The V call is TRBV5-6, the J call TRBJ1-4. CDR3 length: 14 residues. Germline V gives CDR1 SGHDT, CDR2 YYEEEE. Here the CDR3 reads CASSLVGQSEKLFF.

The genes are TRBV11-2 and TRBJ2-7; TCRdb designates TRBD2, a call that cannot be tested without DNA. Germline CDR1 and CDR2: SGHAT and FQNNGV. This CDR3 comprises 18 residues. The CDR3 loop reads CASSLDRRLAGGKNEQYF.

V gene TRBV6-2 or TRBV6-3 combines with J gene TRBJ2-7. The CDR3 runs to 13 residues. From germline, CDR1 is MNHEY and CDR2 SVGEGT. The CDR3 protein is CASSVSRSYEQYF.

The chain recombines TRBV4-1 with TRBJ1-4. Per germline, CDR1 MGHRA and CDR2 YSYEKL. The CDR3 is 12 residues long. The CDR3 protein is CASSLQNEKLFF.

V gene TRBV7-2 combines with J gene TRBJ2-2; TCRdb picks TRBD2, but there is no DNA to check that call. Germline CDR1 SGHTA, CDR2 FQGNSA. The CDR3 has 16 residues. The CDR3 spells CASSLSGTITTGELFF.

This rearrangement joins TRBV19 to TRBJ1-3; TCRdb reports TRBD1, a call that lacks DNA to check it against. Germline lookup yields CDR1 LNHDA and CDR2 SQIVND (reference sequence). The CDR3 has 15 residues. The CDR3 spells CASMPGGVSGNTIYF.

The chain couples TRBV4-2 to TRBJ1-1; TCRdb indicates TRBD1, and absent DNA this call remains unverified. Germline lookup yields CDR1 LGHNA and CDR2 YNFKEQ. This CDR3 has 15 residues. CDR3: CASSQDRGADTEAFF.

This sequence joins TRBV5-1 and TRBJ2-7; TCRdb lists TRBD1, though no DNA is available to test this call. The CDR3 is 13 residues long. Germline values: CDR1 SGHRS, CDR2 YFSETQ. The CDR3 protein is CASSDRAANEQYF.

J is TRBJ2-1 and V is TRBV29-1. CDR1 SQVTM and CDR2 ANQGSEA come from the germline V gene. The CDR3 has 13 amino acids. This chain's CDR3 is CSVDDGENNEQFF.

V usage is TRBV21-1 and J usage is TRBJ2-7; without DNA, the TCRdb call of TRBD1 cannot be checked. TRBV21-1 is shown as a pseudogene. CDR3 size: 15 residues. The chain's CDR3 is CASSELGVSSYEQYF.

The chain employs TRBV15 and TRBJ1-1; TCRdb returns TRBD1, unconfirmable since there is no DNA. The germline V gene has CDR1 LNHNV and CDR2 YYDKDF (reference sequence). CDR3 size: 16 residues. CDR3 residues: CATSRTVDRMNTEAFF.

V and J are TRBV29-1 and TRBJ2-1; TCRdb gives TRBD2 as the D gene, but with no DNA this cannot be confirmed. The CDR3 is 14 amino acids. Germline-derived CDR1 and CDR2 are SQVTM and ANQGSEA. Here the CDR3 reads CSVVKREGYNEQFF.

The chain's CDR3 is CASSFLLAGEGQFF. The chain uses TRBV12-3 or TRBV12-4 and TRBJ2-1; TCRdb lists TRBD2, though no DNA is available to test this call. The CDR3 runs 14 residues.

The V gene is TRBV4-2, the J gene TRBJ1-6; TCRdb gives TRBD1 as the D gene, but with no DNA this cannot be confirmed. Looked up from germline, CDR1 is LGHNA and CDR2 is YNFKEQ. This CDR3 has 13 amino acids. CDR3 sequence reads: CATRTESNSPLHF.

The chain uses TRBV4-1 and TRBJ1-1. The length of the CDR3 is 12 residues. Looked up from germline, CDR1 is MGHRA and CDR2 is YSYEKL. The CDR3 sequence: CASSREGVEAFF.

The chain has TRBV10-3 and TRBJ1-4; absent DNA, TCRdb's TRBD1 call cannot be checked. The germline V gene encodes CDR1 ENHRY and CDR2 SYGVKD. The CDR3 has 14 residues. The CDR3 sequence is CAISRTGGLEKLFF.

V gene TRBV5-1 combines with J gene TRBJ1-1. The CDR3 runs 14 residues. Germline CDR1 is SGHRS and CDR2 is YFSETQ. The CDR3 spells CASSSTALGTEAFF.

V gene TRBV6-5 combines with J gene TRBJ1-3; the TRBD1 assignment by TCRdb is unverifiable without DNA. The germline V gene encodes CDR1 MNHEY and CDR2 SVGAGI. CDR3 length equals 15 residues. The CDR3 spells CASSYLSSSGNTIYF.

The chain carries TRBV11-2 and TRBJ2-5; the D gene TCRdb calls, TRBD1, cannot be checked with no DNA. The germline V gene has CDR1 SGHAT and CDR2 FQNNGV. The CDR3 is 15 residues long. CDR3 sequence: CASSLGDRPQETQYF.

The rearrangement uses TRBV25-1 and TRBJ1-5. The CDR3 extends over 14 amino acids. Per the germline V gene, CDR1 is MGHDK and CDR2 is SYGVNS. CDR3 loop: CASSEWAGNQPQHF.

This chain joins TRBV12-3 or TRBV12-4 and TRBJ2-1; no DNA is available, so the TRBD2 call from TCRdb remains unchecked. This CDR3 comprises 14 residues. CDR3: CASAAGVSNNEQFF.

The CDR3 loop reads CASSHTPGTGNEKLFF. The chain joins TRBV12-3 or TRBV12-4 to TRBJ1-4; checking the TCRdb D call of TRBD1 is not possible without DNA. There are 16 residues in the CDR3.

The chain couples TRBV5-1 to TRBJ2-6; TCRdb picks TRBD1, but there is no DNA to check that call. Germline values: CDR1 SGHRS, CDR2 YFSETQ. The CDR3 spans 17 residues. This CDR3 is CASSLVTGSSGANVLTF. Together with reference TRBV5-1 and TRBJ2-6, the CDR3 gives the full variable domain: KAGVTQTPRYLIKTRGQQVTLSCSPISGHRSVSWYQQTPGQGLQFLFEYFSETQRNKGNFPGRFSGRQFSNSRSEMNVSTLELGDSALYLCASSLVTGSSGANVLTFGAGSRLTVL.